One and the same sample provided the 25 T cell receptor beta chains below, sequenced in a study of T cells in Graves' hyperthyroidism and ophthalmopathy. Researchers amplified the TCR beta CDR3 regions from RNA transcripts. Primed by the HTBI set, a first-round RT-PCR was run on the TCR CDR3. TCRdb itself ran the multiplex PCR reads through MiXCR, one entry per CDR3 protein. Of a few hundred thousand distinct CDR3 sequences detected, roughly an eighth appear once; the ten largest clones hold approximately 35%. Sequencing used blood. These receptors were taken from a woman between 40 and 50 years old with Graves' ophthalmopathy.

This clonotype was found many times. The chain links TRBV10-3 to TRBJ2-7, with 7 positions matching TRBD1. There are 11 residues in the CDR3. J lost 5 bases, V lost 9 bases, and 4 bases had no gene match. CDR1 is ENHRY, CDR2 SYGVKD, per germline. CDR3 DNA sequence: TGTGCCATACGACAGGGTCACGAGCAGTACTTC. Translating gives CAIRQGHEQYF.

This clonotype was seen at least ten times. The chain is built from TRBV12-3 or TRBV12-4 and TRBJ2-3; D is ambiguous. The length of the CDR3 is 14 residues. V lost 4 bases, J lost 2 bases, and 10 bases lay in between. DNA for the CDR3: TGTGCCAGCAGTTCCGCCGGTATCACAGATACGCAGTATTTT. Its protein product is CASSSAGITDTQYF.

This chain joins TRBV2 and TRBJ2-2; D might be TRBD2 (6 bases). Trimming stripped 6 bases from V and 7 bases from J, with 15 bases between. Germline values: CDR1 SNHLY, CDR2 FYNNEI. CDR3 length: 14 amino acids. CDR3 sequence: CASREVRGVGELFF. The DNA of the CDR3 is TGTGCCAGCAGGGAGGTGCGGGGTGTCGGGGAGCTGTTTTTT.

This clonotype has at least ten counts. V gene TRBV6-5 combines with J gene TRBJ2-3; D is perhaps TRBD2 (6 bases). V gave up 0 bases and J gave up 4 bases, with 17 bases separating them. This CDR3 has 17 residues. In germline, CDR1 is MNHEY, CDR2 SVGAGI. The CDR3 region is CASSYSITGVKADTQYF. The CDR3, as DNA: TGTGCCAGCAGTTACTCGATCACGGGGGTAAAGGCAGATACGCAGTATTTT.

This clonotype was recorded a few times. The rearrangement uses TRBV14 and TRBJ1-1; 7 nucleotides align to TRBD1. The CDR3 runs 17 residues. Germline loops: CDR1 SGHDN, CDR2 FVKESK. V lost 0 bases to trimming and J lost 3 bases; unmatched junction nucleotides: 10. The DNA for the CDR3 is TGTGCCAGCAGCCAAGATGTGGGCAGGGGGACGGACACTGAAGCTTTCTTT. Encoded protein: CASSQDVGRGTDTEAFF.

This clonotype was counted only a few times. V usage is TRBV10-2 and J usage is TRBJ2-2, with 8 bases aligning to TRBD2. From germline, CDR1 is WSHSY and CDR2 SAAADI. J was trimmed by 4 bases and V by 9 bases; bases with no gene match: 7. The CDR3 consists of 14 residues. CDR3 residues: CASIRGGVTGELFF. The CDR3 coding sequence is TGCGCCAGTATTCGGGGGGGAGTCACCGGGGAGCTGTTTTTT.

At least ten counts were recorded for this clonotype. This chain joins TRBV11-2 and TRBJ2-1, with D possibly TRBD1 on 6 matching bases. The CDR3 is 14 amino acids. The germline V gene has CDR1 SGHAT and CDR2 FQNNGV. The germline V and J ends were trimmed by 5 bases and 8 bases, with 16 bases remaining between them. CDR3 protein: CASSVGRWGHEQFF. CDR3 coding DNA: TGTGCCAGCAGCGTCGGAAGATGGGGGCATGAGCAGTTCTTC.

The chain joins TRBV28 to TRBJ1-2, with 8 bases that match TRBD1. Germline loops: CDR1 MDHEN, CDR2 SYDVKM. The V and J ends lost 8 bases and 1 base, in that order; junction bases with no gene match: 9. This CDR3 spans 15 amino acids. CDR3 DNA sequence: TGTGCCAGCGGCGGGCAGGGGGCCGGTAACTATGGCTACACCTTC. Translating it yields CASGGQGAGNYGYTF.

In its sample, this clonotype was seen many times. The chain has TRBV11-1 and TRBJ2-1; tentatively, D is TRBD1 (5 bases). The CDR3 totals 15 residues. The V gene's germline CDR1 is SGHAT and CDR2 FQDESV (reference sequence). Trimming removed 0 bases at V and 6 bases at J, with 12 bases between. The CDR3 here is CASSLAGAGSNEQFF. The CDR3 DNA reads TGTGCCAGCAGCTTAGCAGGGGCTGGAAGCAATGAGCAGTTCTTC.

The CDR3 loop is CATSRDSYTEAFF. Written as DNA, the CDR3 is TGTGCCACCAGTAGGGACAGTTACACTGAAGCTTTCTTT. This sequence joins TRBV15 and TRBJ1-1; 7 positions agree with TRBD1. The CDR3 runs to 13 residues. Unmatched junction bases numbered 4, after V lost 6 bases and J lost 3 bases. CDR1 is LNHNV and CDR2 is YYDKDF in the germline V gene (reference sequence). Supplemented by reference TRBV15 and TRBJ1-1, the full variable domain reads DAMVIQNPRYQVTQFGKPVTLSCSQTLNHNVMYWYQQKSSQAPKLLFHYYDKDFNNEADTPDNFQSRRPNTSFCFLDIRSPGLGDTAMYLCATSRDSYTEAFFGQGTRLTVV.

This clonotype was seen repeatedly, ten times or more. This chain uses TRBV19 with TRBJ2-7; TRBD2 matches 7 bases. The trim removed 5 bases at V and 1 base at J, leaving 5 bases unmatched. CDR3 length: 14 residues. CDR1 and CDR2 from the germline V gene are LNHDA and SQIVND (reference sequence). CDR3: CASSRGEISYEQYF. The CDR3 region has the DNA TGTGCCAGTAGTCGGGGGGAAATTTCCTACGAGCAGTACTTC.

The chain combines TRBV28 with TRBJ1-6; D not certain. In germline, CDR1 is MDHEN, CDR2 SYDVKM. V dropped 1 base and J dropped 2 bases, with 12 bases sitting between them. CDR3 length: 17 residues. CDR3 nucleotides: TGTGCCAGCAGTTTATCGTCCTTGGGTGCCTATAATTCACCCCTCCACTTT. Translation: CASSLSSLGAYNSPLHF.

In its sample, this clonotype was seen many times. The genes are TRBV7-2 and TRBJ1-5; no firm D call. Per germline, CDR1 SGHTA and CDR2 FQGNSA. This CDR3 has 12 amino acids. V was clipped by 1 base and J by 6 bases, with 4 bases between them. The CDR3, as DNA: TGTGCCAGCAGCTTAGGTGTTCAGCCCCAGCATTTT. Residues: CASSLGVQPQHF.

This clonotype was seen ten or more times. The chain carries TRBV2 and TRBJ2-5; possible D gene TRBD2, 5 bases. The germline V gene has CDR1 SNHLY and CDR2 FYNNEI. The CDR3 is 15 residues long. The V and J ends lost 2 bases and 8 bases respectively, with 18 bases between them. CDR3: CASSERAGRSSTQYF. The CDR3 DNA is TGTGCCAGCAGTGAACGTGCGGGCAGGTCGAGTACCCAGTACTTC.

The rearrangement links TRBV7-6 to TRBJ2-3; D call uncertain. CDR3 length: 14 amino acids. V lost 1 base, J lost 3 bases, and 8 bases lay in between. The germline gives CDR1 SGHVS, CDR2 FNYEAQ. The DNA of the CDR3 is TGTGCCAGCAGCTTAGTGGACGGGACAGATACGCAGTATTTT. It translates to CASSLVDGTDTQYF.

This clonotype was observed a few times. The chain has TRBV7-9 and TRBJ2-3; possibly TRBD2 for D (6 bases). Per the germline V gene, CDR1 is SEHNR and CDR2 is FQNEAQ (reference sequence). The CDR3 length is 16 residues. Trimming removed 1 base at V and 1 base at J, with 12 bases between. CDR3 sequence (DNA): TGTGCCAGCAGCTTAGGTTGGCGGGGAGGCACAGATACGCAGTATTTT. Translating it yields CASSLGWRGGTDTQYF.

This clonotype was seen at least ten times. This rearrangement joins TRBV20-1 to TRBJ2-1; D is possibly TRBD2 (6 bases). The CDR3 is made up of 15 amino acids. CDR1 and CDR2 (germline): DFQATT, SNEGSKA (reference sequence). V was cut by 6 bases and J by 2 bases, with 17 bases left in between. This CDR3 reads CSAHGVAVAYNEQFF. The CDR3 DNA reads as TGCAGTGCACATGGTGTAGCGGTAGCCTACAATGAGCAGTTCTTC.

This clonotype occurred many times. The V and J genes are TRBV7-8 and TRBJ2-1; 9 bases are a match to TRBD2. This CDR3 has 16 residues. J lost 10 bases, V lost 1 base, and 11 bases had no gene match. Germline-derived CDR1 and CDR2 are SGHVS and FQNEAQ. CDR3 coding DNA: TGTGCCAGCAGCTTAGGAGCTTTAGCGGGAGTCGAGGAGCAGTTCTTC. It translates to CASSLGALAGVEEQFF.

The J gene is TRBJ1-1, the V gene TRBV6-2 or TRBV6-3; no reliable D call. V lost 0 bases and J 1 base, leaving 12 bases between the germline ends. This CDR3 has 16 amino acids. The germline CDR1 and CDR2 sequences are MNHEY and SVGEGT. The DNA of the CDR3 is TGTGCCAGCAGTTACTCGAGGGATACCAAGAACACTGAAGCTTTCTTT. Translation gives CASSYSRDTKNTEAFF.

The chain joins TRBV4-1 to TRBJ2-3, with D perhaps being TRBD1 or TRBD2 (7 bases each). Trimming pared 0 bases from V and 2 bases from J, leaving 24 bases between. The CDR3 is made up of 20 amino acids. CDR1 is MGHRA, CDR2 YSYEKL, per germline. For the CDR3, the DNA is TGCGCCAGCAGCCAAGATCCCGCAGGGGGGGGGCTTACCTTCACAGATACGCAGTATTTT. Protein sequence: CASSQDPAGGGLTFTDTQYF.

This clonotype was counted at least ten times. CDR3 nucleotide sequence: TGTGCCAGCAGTGAAGGCCGTTTCTTTAATTCACCCCTCCACTTT. This sequence encodes CASSEGRFFNSPLHF. V is TRBV2 and J is TRBJ1-6; D uncertain. This CDR3 contains 15 residues. CDR1 is SNHLY, CDR2 FYNNEI, per germline. V was cut by 1 base and J by 6 bases, with 10 bases left in between.

This clonotype was recorded many times. The rearrangement uses TRBV10-3 and TRBJ2-5; D could derive from TRBD1 or TRBD2 (5 bases each). Germline V gene data show CDR1 as ENHRY and CDR2 as SYGVKD. The CDR3 totals 13 residues. The V end lost 6 bases, the J end lost 5 bases, and 13 bases lay between the germline ends. The CDR3 DNA reads TGTGCCATCAGACCAGGGTCGGGGGAGACCCAGTACTTC. Residues: CAIRPGSGETQYF.

This clonotype showed up many times. The gene calls are TRBV6-1 and TRBJ2-3; D call uncertain. The CDR3 runs 12 residues. Per the germline V gene, CDR1 is MNHNS and CDR2 is SASEGT. The V gene lost 5 bases and the J gene lost 10 bases, with 13 bases spanning the gap. CDR3 in DNA: TGTGCCAGCAGTCCTTTGAGAGTCGCGCAGTATTTT. Translating it yields CASSPLRVAQYF.

Ten or more counts support this clonotype. CDR3: CASSAGGGRSGNTIYF. CDR3 nucleotide sequence: TGTGCCAGCAGCGCGGGTGGGGGACGCTCTGGAAACACCATATATTTT. This chain connects TRBV9 to TRBJ1-3; tentatively, D is TRBD1 (5 bases). Per germline, CDR1 SGDLS and CDR2 YYNGEE. Trimming cost V 3 bases and J 0 bases, with 13 bases left between them. The CDR3 spans 16 residues.

This clonotype occurred many times. V is TRBV28 and J is TRBJ1-1, with D perhaps matching TRBD1 (5 bases). The germline V gene encodes CDR1 MDHEN and CDR2 SYDVKM. Trimming cost V 3 bases and J 4 bases, with 15 bases left between them. The CDR3 is 15 amino acids. This CDR3 is CASSLWGIRSTEAFF. DNA of the CDR3: TGTGCCAGCAGTTTGTGGGGGATTCGGAGCACTGAAGCTTTCTTT.